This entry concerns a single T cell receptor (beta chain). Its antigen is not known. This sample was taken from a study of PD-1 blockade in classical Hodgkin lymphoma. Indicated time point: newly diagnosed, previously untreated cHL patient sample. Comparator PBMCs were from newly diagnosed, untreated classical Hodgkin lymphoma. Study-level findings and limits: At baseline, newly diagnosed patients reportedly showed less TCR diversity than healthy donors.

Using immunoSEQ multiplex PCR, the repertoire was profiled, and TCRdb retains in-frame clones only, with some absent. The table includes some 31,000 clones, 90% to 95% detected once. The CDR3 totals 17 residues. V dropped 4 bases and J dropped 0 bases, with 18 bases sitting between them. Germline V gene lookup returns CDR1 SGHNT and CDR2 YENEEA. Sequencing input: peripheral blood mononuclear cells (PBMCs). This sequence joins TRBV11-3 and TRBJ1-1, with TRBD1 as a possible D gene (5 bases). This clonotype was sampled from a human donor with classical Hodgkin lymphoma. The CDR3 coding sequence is TGTGCCAGCAGCTCCCTTGGGGGGGATATCATGAACACTGAAGCTTTCTTT. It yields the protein CASSSLGGDIMNTEAFF.